In this sample, the clone carrying this T cell receptor (beta chain) turned up once. What it binds is not known. The source of the sample is a study of shared clonotypes between healthy human individuals. Study background: Donors consisted of two women and a few men between 18 and 49. Study results and caveats: Among the subsets, naive ones generally showed larger estimated richness than memory ones. Clonotype sharing among donors was expected to depend on sequencing depth.

TCRdb's copy holds only in-frame clones and misses some; the assay was immunoSEQ multiplex PCR. This table holds fewer than 1 million clones, 96% found once. Germline assignment: CDR1 LGHNA and CDR2 YSLEER. Trimming took off 0 bases at V and 0 bases at J, with 10 bases between the two ends. The CDR3 runs 16 residues. Naive-designated CD8 cells lacked CD45RO, were positively enriched for CCR7, and omitted terminally differentiated effector memory CD45RA+ cells. The sequenced material came from naive CD8+ T cells sorted from blood. The sequence was collected from a man aged 25 to 40 in good health. V usage is TRBV4-3 and J usage is TRBJ2-3, with D possibly TRBD2 on 5 matching bases. The DNA of the CDR3 is TGCGCCAGCAGCCAAGACGGGGTAGCCAGCACAGATACGCAGTATTTT. Residues: CASSQDGVASTDTQYF.